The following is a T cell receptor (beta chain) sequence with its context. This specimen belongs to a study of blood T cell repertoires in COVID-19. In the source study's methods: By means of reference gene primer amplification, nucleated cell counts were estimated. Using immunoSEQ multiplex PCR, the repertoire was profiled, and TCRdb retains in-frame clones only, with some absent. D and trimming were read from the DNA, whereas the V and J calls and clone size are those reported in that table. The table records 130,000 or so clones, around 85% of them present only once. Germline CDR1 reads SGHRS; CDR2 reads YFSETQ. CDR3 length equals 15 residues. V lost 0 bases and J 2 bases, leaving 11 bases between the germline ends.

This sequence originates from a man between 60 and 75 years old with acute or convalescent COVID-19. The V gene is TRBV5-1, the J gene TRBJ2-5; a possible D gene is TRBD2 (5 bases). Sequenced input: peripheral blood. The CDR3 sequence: CASSLGGPAQETQYF. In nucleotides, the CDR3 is TGCGCCAGCAGCTTGGGCGGGCCGGCTCAAGAGACCCAGTACTTC.